This T cell receptor (beta chain) stems from a study of PD-L1 blockade in urothelial cancer. Turning to the study itself: Between 0 and 3 prior chemotherapy regimens had been given to patients. The median number of T cells present in blood samples was about 130,000. Samples of blood were analyzed 3 weeks (second dose) and 6 weeks after treatment start. Notes on the study in general: Better progression-free and overall survival followed lower pretreatment blood clonality.

Only in-frame clones appear in the TCRdb table, and some are missing; sequencing was by immunoSEQ multiplex PCR. The data hold approximately 44,000 clones, with about 90% observed a single time. Points on this clone: Its antigen is still unknown.

Time point here: peripheral blood 6 weeks after treatment start. Trimming cost V 2 bases and J 6 bases; bases outside gene matches: 4. The CDR3 covers 15 residues. Germline V gene sequence: CDR1 MNHNS, CDR2 SASEGT. This chain links TRBV6-1 with TRBJ1-6, with 7 positions matching TRBD1. Sequenced material: PBMCs, taken around atezolizumab (anti-PD-L1) treatment. This clonotype was sampled from a man aged 70-80 years with urothelial cancer. The CDR3 spells CASSEMGQFNSPLHF. The CDR3 bases are TGTGCCAGCAGTGAAATGGGACAGTTTAATTCACCCCTCCACTTT.